This T cell receptor beta chain was profiled in a study of post-analysis software for immune sequencing data. Study overall: In terms of disease course, relapsing-remitting, secondary progressive and progressive-relapsing multiple sclerosis were included. Notes on the study in general: The five TRBV segments detected at higher frequency in patients than in controls included TRBV5-6, TRBV5-1 and TRBV20-1.

This clonotype was found a few times. Its antigen remains unknown. V shed 5 bases and J shed 3 bases, with 14 bases lying between them. Germline CDR1 reads SGHTA; CDR2 reads FQGNSA. This CDR3 is built from 14 residues. Prepared TCR beta cDNA libraries contained unique molecular identifiers. TCRdb redid the calling of the PCR reads with MiXCR, one entry per CDR3 protein. The table has some 260,000 distinct CDR3 sequences, 35% to 40% seen once. This chain connects TRBV7-2 to TRBJ2-7; D uncertain. What was sequenced was blood. This sequence was found in a girl aged 10 to 17 with multiple sclerosis. The CDR3 nucleotides read TGTGCCAGCAGCCCCCCTTGGGGTAACTACGAGCAGTACTTC. It specifies CASSPPWGNYEQYF.